This T cell receptor (beta chain) was documented in a study of PD-L1 blockade in urothelial cancer. Sequenced by immunoSEQ multiplex PCR; TCRdb stores in-frame clones only, minus some. The sample consists of approximately 65,000 clones, approximately 91% of them appearing once. Germline V CDR1 and CDR2: MNHNY, SVGAGI (reference sequence). This CDR3 has 15 residues. Trimming removed 9 bases from V and 5 bases from J; junction bases left unmatched: 9. The rearrangement links TRBV6-6 to TRBJ2-3; 12 positions agree with TRBD2. The receptor was isolated from a man aged 60 to 69 with urothelial cancer. Here the sequenced sample was PBMCs, taken around atezolizumab (anti-PD-L1) treatment. CDR3 sequence reads: CASASGGEVRDTQYF. CDR3 in DNA: TGTGCCAGTGCTAGCGGGGGGGAGGTGAGAGATACGCAGTATTTT.